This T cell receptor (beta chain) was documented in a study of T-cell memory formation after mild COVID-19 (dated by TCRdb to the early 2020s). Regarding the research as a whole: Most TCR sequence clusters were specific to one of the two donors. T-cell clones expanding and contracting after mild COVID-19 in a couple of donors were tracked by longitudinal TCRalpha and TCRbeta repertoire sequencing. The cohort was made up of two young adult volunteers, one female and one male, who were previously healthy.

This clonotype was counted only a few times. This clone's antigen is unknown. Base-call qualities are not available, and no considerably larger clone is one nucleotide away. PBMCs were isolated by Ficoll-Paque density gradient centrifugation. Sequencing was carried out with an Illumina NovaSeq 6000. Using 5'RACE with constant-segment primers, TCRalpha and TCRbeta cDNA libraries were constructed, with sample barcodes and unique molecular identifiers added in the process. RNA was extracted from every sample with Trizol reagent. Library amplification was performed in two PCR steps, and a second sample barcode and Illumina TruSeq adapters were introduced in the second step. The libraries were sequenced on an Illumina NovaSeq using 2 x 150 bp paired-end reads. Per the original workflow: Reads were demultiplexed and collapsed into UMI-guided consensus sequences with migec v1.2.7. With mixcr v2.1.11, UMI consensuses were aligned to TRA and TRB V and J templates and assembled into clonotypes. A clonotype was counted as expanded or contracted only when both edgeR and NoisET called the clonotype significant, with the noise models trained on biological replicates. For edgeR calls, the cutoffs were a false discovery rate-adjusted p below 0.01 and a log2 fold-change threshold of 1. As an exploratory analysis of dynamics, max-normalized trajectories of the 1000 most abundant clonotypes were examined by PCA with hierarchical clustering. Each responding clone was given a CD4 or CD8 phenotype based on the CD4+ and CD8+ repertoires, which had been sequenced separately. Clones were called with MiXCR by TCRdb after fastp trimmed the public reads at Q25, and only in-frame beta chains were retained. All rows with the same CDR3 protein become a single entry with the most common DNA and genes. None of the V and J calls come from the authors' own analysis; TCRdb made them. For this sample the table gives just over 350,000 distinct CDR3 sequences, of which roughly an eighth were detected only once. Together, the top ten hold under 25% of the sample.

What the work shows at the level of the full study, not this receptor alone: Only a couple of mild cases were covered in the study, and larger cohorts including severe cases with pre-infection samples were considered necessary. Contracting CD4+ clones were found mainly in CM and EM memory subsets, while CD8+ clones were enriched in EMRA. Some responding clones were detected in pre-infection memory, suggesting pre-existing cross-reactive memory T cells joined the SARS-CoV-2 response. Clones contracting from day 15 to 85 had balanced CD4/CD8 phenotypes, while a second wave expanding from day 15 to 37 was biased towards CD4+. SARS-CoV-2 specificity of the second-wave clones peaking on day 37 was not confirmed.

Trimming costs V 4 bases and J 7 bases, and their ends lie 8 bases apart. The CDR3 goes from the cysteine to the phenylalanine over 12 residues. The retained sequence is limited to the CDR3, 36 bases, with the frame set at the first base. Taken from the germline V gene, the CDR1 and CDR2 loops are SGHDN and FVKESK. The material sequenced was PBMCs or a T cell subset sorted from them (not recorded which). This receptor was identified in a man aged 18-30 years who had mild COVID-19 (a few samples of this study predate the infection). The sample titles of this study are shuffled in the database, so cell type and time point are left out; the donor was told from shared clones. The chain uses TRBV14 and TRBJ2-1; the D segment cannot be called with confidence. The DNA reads TGTGCCAGCAGCCCCCTCCGGAATGAGCAGTTCTTC. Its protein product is CASSPLRNEQFF.